The clone carrying this TCR beta chain has only one observation. The antigen is undetermined. In the original analysis: A papillary thyroid cancer distant-metastasis classifier was built from CDR3 differences across clinicopathological groups. TCRdb re-clonotyped the PCR reads through MiXCR. TCRdb assigned the V and J calls; the authors' analysis was not used. The sample holds thousands of clones; 30% to 35% are singletons and the top ten take about 22%. This sample was taken from a study of metastatic and nonmetastatic thyroid tumors. The wider study: Repertoires of blood and of tissue (tumor or nodule) from malignant and benign thyroid patients were compared.

Notes on the study in general: When malignant thyroid tumors were compared with benign nodules, TCR beta diversity was reportedly significantly higher in the malignant tumors. This held in both blood and tumor samples.

Trimming cost V 4 bases and J 10 bases, with 17 bases left between them. This CDR3 spans 15 amino acids. Germline CDR1 SGHDN, CDR2 FVKESK. Thyroid surgery was preceded by no treatment in any patient. This chain links TRBV14 with TRBJ1-6; D remains unclear. This TCR was sampled from a female donor with papillary thyroid cancer or a benign thyroid nodule (not recorded which). Some clones in this sample may be carry-over from other donors' samples. The sample comprised adjacent normal tissue. CDR3 DNA sequence: TGTGCCAGCAGCCTCCTCCCGTCCTTAGGGTCACCCCTCCACTTT. This translates into CASSLLPSLGSPLHF.